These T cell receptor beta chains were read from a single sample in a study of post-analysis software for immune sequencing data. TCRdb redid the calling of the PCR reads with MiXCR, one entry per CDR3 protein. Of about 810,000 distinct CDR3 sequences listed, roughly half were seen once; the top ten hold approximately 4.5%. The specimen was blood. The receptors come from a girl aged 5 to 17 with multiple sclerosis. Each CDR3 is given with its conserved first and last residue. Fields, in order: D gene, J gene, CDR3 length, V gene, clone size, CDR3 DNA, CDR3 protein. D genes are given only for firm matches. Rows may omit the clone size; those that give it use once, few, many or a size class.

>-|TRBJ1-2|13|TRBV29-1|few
TGCAGCGTTGAAACGGACGGTTCCTATGGCTACACCTTC
CSVETDGSYGYTF
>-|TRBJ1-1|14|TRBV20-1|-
TGCAGTGCTGAAGAACGGGACATGAACACTGAAGCTTTCTTT
CSAEERDMNTEAFF
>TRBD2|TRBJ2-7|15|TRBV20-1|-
TGCAGTGCTAGGTTAGGCGGGAGGGGTCTCCACGAGCAGTACTTC
CSARLGGRGLHEQYF
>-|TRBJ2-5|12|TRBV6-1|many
TGTGCCAGCAGCCGACTGCAAGAGACCCAGTACTTC
CASSRLQETQYF
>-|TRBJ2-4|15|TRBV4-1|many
TGCGCCAGCAGCCAGGTCCTGGGGGGCAAAAACATTCAGTACTTC
CASSQVLGGKNIQYF
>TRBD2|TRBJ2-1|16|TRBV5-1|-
TGCGCCAGCAGCTCTCTAGCGGGGGGGCTTTCAGATGAGCAGTTCTTC
CASSSLAGGLSDEQFF
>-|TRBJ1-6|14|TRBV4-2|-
TGTGCCAGCAGCCAAGAAACGGGGAATTCACCCCTCCACTTT
CASSQETGNSPLHF
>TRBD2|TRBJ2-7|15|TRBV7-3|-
TGTGCCAGCAGCTTCCCCAGGGCGGGGGCCTACGAGCAGTACTTC
CASSFPRAGAYEQYF
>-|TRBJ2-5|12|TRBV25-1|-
TGTGCCAGCAGTGTCGCCACAGGGAGACAGTACTTC
CASSVATGRQYF
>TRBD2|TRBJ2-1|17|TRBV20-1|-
TGCAGTGCTAGAGACCGACTAGCGGGTATCTCCTACAATGAGCAGTTCTTC
CSARDRLAGISYNEQFF
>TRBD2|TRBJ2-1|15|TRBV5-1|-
TGCGCCAGCAGCTTGGTAGCGGGGCCCCTCAATGAGCAGTTCTTC
CASSLVAGPLNEQFF
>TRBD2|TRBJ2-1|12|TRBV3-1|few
TGTGCCAGCAGCCTGGGAGGGGATCGACAGTTCTTC
CASSLGGDRQFF
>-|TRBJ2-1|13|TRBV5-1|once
TGCGCCAGCAGCTTGGGACTCTTCCGTGAGCAGTTCTTC
CASSLGLFREQFF
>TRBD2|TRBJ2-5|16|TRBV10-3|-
TGTGCCATCGCACCAACTTCGGGAGGGACCCGAGAGACCCAGTACTTC
CAIAPTSGGTRETQYF
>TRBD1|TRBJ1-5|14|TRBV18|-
TGTGCCAGCTCACCGGGGGACAGGAATCAGCCCCAGCATTTT
CASSPGDRNQPQHF
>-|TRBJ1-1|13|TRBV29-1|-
TGCAGCGTTGGGGGACTGGCGAACACTGAAGCTTTCTTT
CSVGGLANTEAFF
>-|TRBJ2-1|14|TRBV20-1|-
TGCAGTGCTAGTCGAACAGGGCTGGTCAATGAGCAGTTCTTC
CSASRTGLVNEQFF
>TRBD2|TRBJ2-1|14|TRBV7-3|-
TGTGCCAGCAGCCATGCGTCTAGCGGGGATGAGCAGTTCTTC
CASSHASSGDEQFF
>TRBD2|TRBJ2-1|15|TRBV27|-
TGTGCCAGCAGTTCTGGAGCGGGGGGATTCAATGAGCAGTTCTTC
CASSSGAGGFNEQFF
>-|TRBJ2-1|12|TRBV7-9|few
TGTGCCAGCAGCTTAGCGTTAGGAGGGCAGTTCTTC
CASSLALGGQFF
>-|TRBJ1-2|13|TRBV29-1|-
TGCAGCGTTGTAGGGCAAGATAACTATGGCTACACCTTC
CSVVGQDNYGYTF
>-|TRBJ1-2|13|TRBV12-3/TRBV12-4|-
TGTGCCAGCGTCTCGAAGGAGTCGAATGGCTACACCTTC
CASVSKESNGYTF
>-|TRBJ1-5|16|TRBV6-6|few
TGTGCCAGCAGTTACTCGCTAATGGATAGCAATCAGCCCCAGCATTTT
CASSYSLMDSNQPQHF
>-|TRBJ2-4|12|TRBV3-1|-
TGTGCCAGCAGCCAAAGTGAAGGCATTCAGTACTTC
CASSQSEGIQYF
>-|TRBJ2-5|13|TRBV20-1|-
TGCAGTGCCAAGCCCGGACAGCAAGAGACCCAGTACTTC
CSAKPGQQETQYF
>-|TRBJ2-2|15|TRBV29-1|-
TGCAGCGTTGCATTTCAGCTAACACCCACCGGGGAGCTGTTTTTT
CSVAFQLTPTGELFF
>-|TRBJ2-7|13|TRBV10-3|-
TGTGCCATCCGTGAGGGGCATGGCAACGAGCAGTACTTC
CAIREGHGNEQYF
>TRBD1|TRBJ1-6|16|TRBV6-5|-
TGTGCCAGCAGTTACTCAGTTGGACAGGGTAATTCACCCCTCCACTTT
CASSYSVGQGNSPLHF
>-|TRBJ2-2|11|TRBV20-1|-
TGCAGTGCTAGGCGCACCGGGGAGCTGTTTTTT
CSARRTGELFF
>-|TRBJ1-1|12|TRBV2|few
TGTGCCAGCAGTGATTTCAACACTGAAGCTTTCTTT
CASSDFNTEAFF
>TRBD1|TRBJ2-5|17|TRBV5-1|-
TGCGCCAGCAGCTTGGAGGGACAGGGCCTCTCGCAAGAGACCCAGTACTTC
CASSLEGQGLSQETQYF
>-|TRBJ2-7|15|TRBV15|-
TGTGCCACCAGCAGAGATTTCCAGGGTATATACGAGCAGTACTTC
CATSRDFQGIYEQYF
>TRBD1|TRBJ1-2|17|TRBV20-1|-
TGCAGTGCTCGATCGACAGGGGGCGCCCCCACTAACTATGGCTACACCTTC
CSARSTGGAPTNYGYTF
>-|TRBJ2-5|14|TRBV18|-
TGTGCCAGCTCACCTCAAGGGCTACAAGAGACCCAGTACTTC
CASSPQGLQETQYF
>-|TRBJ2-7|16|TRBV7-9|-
TGTGCCAGCAGCTTACTCCCCAGGGACCTATCCTACGAGCAGTACTTC
CASSLLPRDLSYEQYF
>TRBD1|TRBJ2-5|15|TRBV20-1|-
TGCAGTGCTAGGCGGCCAGGGGGAGAGCAAGAGACCCAGTACTTC
CSARRPGGEQETQYF
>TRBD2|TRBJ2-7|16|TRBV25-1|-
TGTGCCAGCGACCAACCGGGCAGCGGGGGCTCCTACGAGCAGTACTTC
CASDQPGSGGSYEQYF
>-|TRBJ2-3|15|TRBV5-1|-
TGCGCCAGCAGCTTTGAAAGCGTTAGCACAGATACGCAGTATTTT
CASSFESVSTDTQYF
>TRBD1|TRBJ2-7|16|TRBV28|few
TGTGCCAGCAGTTTGACGGGACAGGGCCTGACCTACGAGCAGTACTTC
CASSLTGQGLTYEQYF
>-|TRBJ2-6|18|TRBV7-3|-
TGTGCCAGCAGCTTACGTACATCTAGCCATGGAGGGGCCAACGTCCTGACTTTC
CASSLRTSSHGGANVLTF
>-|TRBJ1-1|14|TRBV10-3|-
TGCGCCATCAGTGAACCCTTAGCGGACACTGAAGCTTTCTTT
CAISEPLADTEAFF
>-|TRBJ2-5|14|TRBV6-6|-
TGTGCCAGCGTAGAGGATAGAATCCAAGAGACCCAGTACTTC
CASVEDRIQETQYF
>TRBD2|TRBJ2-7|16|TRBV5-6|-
TGTGCCAGCAACTTGGTAGGTAGCGGGAGCTCCTACGAGCAGTACTTC
CASNLVGSGSSYEQYF
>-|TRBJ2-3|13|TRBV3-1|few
TGTGCCAGCAGCACCCCATTCACAGATACGCAGTATTTT
CASSTPFTDTQYF
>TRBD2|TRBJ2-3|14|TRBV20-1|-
TGCAGTGCTAGCCCACTAGCGGGGGAGGATACGCAGTATTTT
CSASPLAGEDTQYF
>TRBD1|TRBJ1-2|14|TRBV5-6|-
TGTGCCAGCAGCCCCGCGACAGGGGCTAATGGCTACACCTTC
CASSPATGANGYTF
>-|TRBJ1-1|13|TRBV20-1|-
TGCAGTGCTAGCGGTGGGGCCACCACTGAAGCTTTCTTT
CSASGGATTEAFF
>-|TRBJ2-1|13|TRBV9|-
TGTGCCAGCTCCAGAACAGATAACAATGAGCAGTTCTTC
CASSRTDNNEQFF
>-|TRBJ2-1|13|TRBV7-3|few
TGTGCCAGCAGCTTACTCACAGGGAATGAGCAGTTCTTC
CASSLLTGNEQFF
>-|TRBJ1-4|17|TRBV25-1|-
TGTGCCAGCAGTGACCCGACCAGGGGCCAGGGGAGGGAAAAACTGTTTTTT
CASSDPTRGQGREKLFF
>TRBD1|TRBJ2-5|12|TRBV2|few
TGTGCCAGTTACAGGGGCCGTGAGACCCAGTACTTC
CASYRGRETQYF
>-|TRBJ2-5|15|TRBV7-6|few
TGTGCCAGCAGCTTAGGAGGTGGGGAGTCAGAGACCCAGTACTTC
CASSLGGGESETQYF